The TCR beta chain described here comes from a study of shared clonotypes between healthy human individuals. Free of recent acute infections or vaccinations, the donors were healthy HIV-negative adults. Donors were Caucasian adults residing in Nashville, Tennessee, USA. The germline V gene encodes CDR1 SGHDN and CDR2 FVKESK. The CDR3 extends over 15 amino acids. V dropped 1 base and J dropped 5; count of bases not matched to a gene: 2. Study-wide points: Depth of sequencing was expected to influence donor clonotype sharing.

About this clone itself: Its specificity is not known.

For unsorted PBMC, roughly 270 ng DNA per replicate equaled around 27,000 T cell genomes. Profiling relied on immunoSEQ multiplex PCR, and the TCRdb table lists in-frame clones only, not all of them. The sample consists of 400,000 to 550,000 clones, 65% to 80% of them appearing once. Specimen: PBMCs. The chain employs TRBV14 and TRBJ2-5, with TRBD2 matching 12 bases. The clonotype was recovered from a woman in her forties in good health. Some clones in this sample may be carry-over from other donors' samples. This chain's CDR3 is CASSQGLAGVETQYF. The DNA for the CDR3 is TGTGCCAGCAGCCAAGGACTAGCGGGAGTGGAGACCCAGTACTTC.